The 22 T cell receptor beta chains below come from one sample, sequenced in a study of blood T cell repertoires in COVID-19. Repertoires were generated with immunoSEQ multiplex PCR, while TCRdb's copy carries only in-frame clones and drops some. The sample lists hundreds of thousands of clones; 88% were seen once. The specimen sequenced was PBMCs or T cells enriched from blood (not recorded which). These receptors were obtained from a woman in her thirties or forties with acute COVID-19.

The chain recombines TRBV4-1 with TRBJ2-3, with 8 positions matching TRBD2. With V trimmed by 1 base and J by 2 bases, 5 bases remained unmatched. Germline CDR1 MGHRA, CDR2 YSYEKL. This CDR3 is 16 amino acids long. The CDR3 DNA sequence: TGCGCCAGCAGCCAAGGTGCGGGGGGATTCACAGATACGCAGTATTTT. This sequence encodes CASSQGAGGFTDTQYF.

This chain joins TRBV12-3 or TRBV12-4 and TRBJ2-7; D remains ambiguous. The CDR3 is 13 amino acids. V was pared by 4 bases and J by 3 bases, with 10 bases between. DNA for the CDR3: TGTGCCAGCAGTTCCCCCAACAGCTACGAGCAGTACTTC. Its protein product is CASSSPNSYEQYF.

This chain uses TRBV10-3 with TRBJ1-4, with 11 bases that match TRBD1. The CDR3 sequence is 13 residues long. With V trimmed by 8 bases and J by 6 bases, 2 bases remained unmatched. CDR1 and CDR2 from the germline V gene are ENHRY and SYGVKD. Here the CDR3 DNA reads TGTGCCATCGGGACAGGGGGTGATGAAAAACTGTTTTTT. Its protein is CAIGTGGDEKLFF.

The chain joins TRBV19 to TRBJ1-2, with 8 bases matching TRBD1. This CDR3 contains 13 residues. The V gene's germline CDR1 is LNHDA and CDR2 SQIVND (reference sequence). The V gene end was trimmed by 6 bases and the J gene end by 3 bases; junction bases not matched to a gene: 3. The CDR3 region is CASSLDRDYGYTF. The CDR3 nucleotides read TGTGCCAGTAGCCTGGACAGGGACTATGGCTACACCTTC.

The V call is TRBV12-3 or TRBV12-4, the J call TRBJ2-5; the D gene is possibly TRBD1 (5 bases). This CDR3 has 12 residues. Deletions cut 5 bases from V and 7 bases from J, with 11 bases between. This CDR3 is CASSETEATQYF. CDR3 in DNA: TGTGCCAGCAGTGAGACAGAGGCGACCCAGTACTTC.

The rearrangement links TRBV13 to TRBJ2-2; 7 bases align to TRBD1. Germline V gene lookup returns CDR1 PRHDT and CDR2 FYEKMQ (reference sequence). This CDR3 is 13 amino acids long. Trimming at V came to 3 bases and at J to 6 bases, leaving 1 base not matched to a gene. DNA for the CDR3: TGTGCCAGCAGCTTTGACAGGGCCGGGGAGCTGTTTTTT. Translating it yields CASSFDRAGELFF. Filled out from reference TRBV13 and TRBJ2-2, the complete variable domain reads AAGVIQSPRHLIKEKRETATLKCYPIPRHDTVYWYQQGPGQDPQFLISFYEKMQSDKGSIPDRFSAQQFSDYHSELNMSSLELGDSALYFCASSFDRAGELFFGEGSRLTVL.

V gene TRBV19 combines with J gene TRBJ2-7, with 9 bases matching TRBD2. The CDR3 length is 14 residues. Germline loops: CDR1 LNHDA, CDR2 SQIVND (reference sequence). Unmatched junction bases numbered 4, after V lost 3 bases and J lost 4 bases. The CDR3 reads CASSISSGVYEQYF. CDR3 coding DNA: TGTGCCAGTAGTATCTCTAGCGGGGTTTACGAGCAGTACTTC.

V usage is TRBV4-2 and J usage is TRBJ2-1; 9 bases agree with TRBD1. This CDR3 is 19 amino acids long. CDR1 and CDR2 from the germline V gene are LGHNA and YNFKEQ. The J segment lost 5 bases and the V segment lost 0 bases, leaving 14 bases of the junction unmatched. CDR3 DNA: TGTGCCAGCAGCCAAGATGGACAGGGGCCGGCGTCCGTTAACAATGAGCAGTTCTTC. It yields the protein CASSQDGQGPASVNNEQFF.

The chain is built from TRBV10-3 and TRBJ1-5, with 7 bases that match TRBD1. CDR3 size: 14 residues. The germline gives CDR1 ENHRY, CDR2 SYGVKD. J lost 2 bases, V lost 3 bases, and 1 base had no gene match. The CDR3 protein is CAISDRGGNQPQHF. The CDR3 DNA reads as TGTGCCATCAGTGACAGGGGGGGCAATCAGCCCCAGCATTTT.

The chain combines TRBV2 with TRBJ1-6; TRBD1 might be the D (5 bases). V gave up 7 bases and J gave up 0 bases, with 10 bases separating them. CDR3 length equals 15 residues. Germline V lookup: CDR1 SNHLY, CDR2 FYNNEI. The CDR3 nucleotides are TGTGCCAGCAAGGGGATAAGCTCCTATAATTCACCCCTCCACTTT. Protein: CASKGISSYNSPLHF.

V and J are TRBV5-5 and TRBJ2-3; D uncertain. The CDR3 sequence is 13 residues long. From germline, CDR1 is SGHKS and CDR2 YYEKEE (reference sequence). V lost 1 base and J lost 4, with 7 bases in between. The CDR3 DNA reads TGTGCCAGCAGCTTGCAGTCCTCAGATACGCAGTATTTT. It translates to CASSLQSSDTQYF.

The chain is built from TRBV30 and TRBJ1-4; weak D call: TRBD1 (5 bases). The germline V gene has CDR1 GTSNPN and CDR2 SVGIG (reference sequence). The CDR3 totals 12 residues. CDR3 nucleotide sequence: TGTGCGGTTGGGGACTTCGGCGAAAAACTGTTTTTT. Protein product: CAVGDFGEKLFF. Looking up the rest from reference TRBV30 and TRBJ1-4 gives the full variable domain: SQTIHQWPATLVQPVGSPLSLECTVEGTSNPNLYWYRQAAGRGLQLLFYSVGIGQISSEVPQNLSASRPQDRQFILSSKKLLLSDSGFYLCAVGDFGEKLFFGSGTQLSVL.

V and J are TRBV3-1 (or the pseudogene TRBV3-2) and TRBJ2-7; the match to TRBD1 covers 8 bases. Trimming removed 0 bases from V and 3 bases from J; junction bases left unmatched: 10. CDR1 and CDR2 from the germline V gene are LGHDT and YNNKEL (reference sequence). The CDR3 loop spans 17 amino acids. Here the CDR3 reads CASSQDPGQVRVYEQYF. The CDR3 DNA sequence: TGTGCCAGCAGCCAAGATCCGGGACAGGTTCGGGTCTACGAGCAGTACTTC.

The J gene is TRBJ2-1, the V gene TRBV19, with D possibly being TRBD1 (6 bases). The CDR3 length is 14 residues. V lost 1 base to trimming and J lost 9 bases, with 13 bases between them. Germline loops: CDR1 LNHDA, CDR2 SQIVND (reference sequence). The CDR3 is CASSIASGATEQFF. DNA for the CDR3: TGTGCCAGTAGTATAGCCTCAGGGGCCACTGAGCAGTTCTTC.

The J gene is TRBJ1-3, the V gene TRBV4-1; weak D call: TRBD1 (6 bases). The ends were cut back, 4 bases at V and 4 bases at J, with 14 bases in the middle. Germline V gene sequence: CDR1 MGHRA, CDR2 YSYEKL. The length of the CDR3 is 15 residues. This CDR3 reads CASSLIQGSGNTIYF. In DNA form, the CDR3 reads TGCGCCAGCAGCCTAATCCAGGGGTCCGGAAACACCATATATTTT.

The chain employs TRBV5-1 and TRBJ2-5; 8 bases line up with TRBD1. From germline, CDR1 is SGHRS and CDR2 YFSETQ. The CDR3 sequence is 16 residues long. J gave up 5 bases and V 7 bases, and 16 bases lay outside the gene matches. The CDR3 loop is CASGIYQGAGVETQYF. The CDR3 nucleotides are TGCGCCAGCGGGATTTACCAGGGGGCTGGGGTTGAGACCCAGTACTTC.

V is TRBV3-1 (or the pseudogene TRBV3-2) and J is TRBJ1-1; 7 nucleotides line up with TRBD1. The CDR3 spans 17 residues. Germline V gene lookup returns CDR1 LGHDT and CDR2 YNNKEL (reference sequence). V was clipped by 4 bases and J by 6 bases; unmatched bases: 17. The CDR3: CASSPRQGPSRGPEAFF. For the CDR3, the DNA is TGTGCCAGCAGCCCAAGACAGGGTCCCTCAAGGGGACCTGAAGCTTTCTTT.

The V call is TRBV28, the J call TRBJ1-2; D is perhaps TRBD1 (6 bases). The CDR3 has 14 residues. CDR1 MDHEN and CDR2 SYDVKM come from the germline V gene. The V end lost 6 bases, the J end lost 3 bases, and 14 bases lay between the germline ends. CDR3: CASSRRQDYYGYTF. In DNA form, the CDR3 reads TGTGCCAGCAGCCGACGACAGGATTACTATGGCTACACCTTC.

This sequence joins TRBV24-1 and TRBJ2-2; unclear D gene. Germline CDR1 KGHDR, CDR2 SFDVKD. CDR3 size: 15 residues. Trimming removed 3 bases at V and 0 bases at J, with 7 bases between. The CDR3 DNA reads TGTGCCACCAGTGATGGGCAGACGAACACCGGGGAGCTGTTTTTT. This sequence encodes CATSDGQTNTGELFF.

The chain has TRBV6-2 or TRBV6-3 and TRBJ1-1; no clear D. Germline CDR1 MNHEY, CDR2 SVGEGT. V lost 3 bases and J 0 bases, leaving 8 bases between the germline ends. The CDR3 loop spans 14 amino acids. The CDR3 coding sequence is TGTGCCAGCAGTTATGCGGGTGTGAACACTGAAGCTTTCTTT. Translated: CASSYAGVNTEAFF.

This clone is medium-sized by share. The chain is built from TRBV7-6 and TRBJ2-2; 8 nucleotides align to TRBD2. V lost 6 bases, J lost 4 bases, and 7 bases stayed unmatched. Germline CDR1 and CDR2: SGHVS and FNYEAQ. The CDR3 spans 15 residues. CDR3 sequence: CASSTGGASTGELFF. DNA for the CDR3: TGTGCCAGCAGTACGGGGGGGGCGAGCACCGGGGAGCTGTTTTTT.

This clone came up a few times. The chain has TRBV10-3 and TRBJ1-1, with a weak D call TRBD1 (6 bases). The CDR3 totals 15 residues. V was shortened by 2 bases and J by 5 bases, with 15 bases between the two germline ends. Germline V gives CDR1 ENHRY, CDR2 SYGVKD. The CDR3 here is CAISEEGRGRTEAFF. The CDR3 DNA sequence: TGTGCCATCAGTGAGGAAGGCAGGGGTAGGACTGAAGCTTTCTTT.